This TCR beta chain was recovered during a study of blood T cell repertoires in COVID-19. At the level of the study: Acute and convalescent COVID-19 samples came from the United States, Italy and Spain.

V was shortened by 3 bases and J by 2 bases, with 10 bases between the two germline ends. Germline V lookup: CDR1 MDHEN, CDR2 SYDVKM. This CDR3 contains 15 residues. This clone came up a few times. In the authors' methods: Amplification from reference gene primers served as the basis for estimated nucleated cell counts. TCRdb's table, derived via immunoSEQ multiplex PCR, lists solely in-frame clones and lacks some. For V, J and clone size, that table is used; D and trimming come from the DNA. The sample has about 310,000 clones, about nine tenths seen once. This chain uses TRBV28 with TRBJ2-2; possible D gene TRBD2, 5 bases. This sequence was found in a man aged 50-60 years with active or convalescent COVID-19. Material: peripheral blood. The CDR3 nucleotides are TGTGCCAGCAGTTTTGGGCTAGCAAACACCGGGGAGCTGTTTTTT. Its translation: CASSFGLANTGELFF.